This T cell receptor beta chain appears in the sequencing data of a study of blood T cell repertoires in COVID-19. Germline trimming cut 5 bases from V and 2 bases from J; bases unmatched to any gene: 6. This CDR3 contains 16 residues. Germline CDR1 reads SGHAT; CDR2 reads FQDESV (reference sequence). Produced via immunoSEQ multiplex PCR; TCRdb's table is partial and in-frame only. The table has about 140,000 clones, around 81% seen once. This clonotype was obtained from a human donor in a cohort sampled during active COVID-19. Sequences were obtained from peripheral blood. This chain links TRBV11-1 with TRBJ2-2; 9 bases are a match to TRBD2. The CDR3 is CASSEPGLANTGELFF. The CDR3, as DNA: TGTGCCAGCAGCGAGCCGGGACTAGCAAACACCGGGGAGCTGTTTTTT.